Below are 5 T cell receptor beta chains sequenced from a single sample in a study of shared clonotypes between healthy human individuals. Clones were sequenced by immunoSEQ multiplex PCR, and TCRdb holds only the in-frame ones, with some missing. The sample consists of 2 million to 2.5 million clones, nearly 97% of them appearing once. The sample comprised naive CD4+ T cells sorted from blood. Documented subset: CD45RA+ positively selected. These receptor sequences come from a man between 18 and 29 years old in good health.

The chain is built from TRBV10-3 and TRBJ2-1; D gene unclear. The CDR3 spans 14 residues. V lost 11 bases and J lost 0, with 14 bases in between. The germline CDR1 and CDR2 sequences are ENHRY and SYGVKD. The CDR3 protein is CAVTSKSSYNEQFF. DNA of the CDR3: TGTGCCGTCACGTCCAAGAGCTCCTACAATGAGCAGTTCTTC.

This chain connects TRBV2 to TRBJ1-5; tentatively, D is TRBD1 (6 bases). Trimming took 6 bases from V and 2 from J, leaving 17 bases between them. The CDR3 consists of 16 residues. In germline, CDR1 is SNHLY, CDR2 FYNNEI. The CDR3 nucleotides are TGTGCCAGCAGCGTCCGGGGGGCCCTCGGCAATCAGCCCCAGCATTTT. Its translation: CASSVRGALGNQPQHF.

The CDR3 region has the DNA TGCGCCACCTCACGGGGACGGCACGACAATGAGCAGTTCTTC. Translated, it gives CATSRGRHDNEQFF. The chain carries TRBV10-1 and TRBJ2-1; D is tentatively TRBD1 or TRBD2 (5 bases each). CDR3 length: 14 residues. The V gene's germline CDR1 is WNHNN and CDR2 SYGVQD (reference sequence). V lost 10 bases to trimming and J lost 5 bases, with 18 bases between them.

CDR3 loop: CASSLGSAAHYGYTF. The CDR3 nucleotides read TGTGCCAGCAGTTTAGGCAGCGCCGCCCACTATGGCTACACCTTC. The chain carries TRBV27 and TRBJ1-2; D not resolved. Trimming took 2 bases from V and 3 from J, leaving 13 bases between them. Per the germline V gene, CDR1 is MNHEY and CDR2 is SMNVEV (reference sequence). This CDR3 comprises 15 residues.

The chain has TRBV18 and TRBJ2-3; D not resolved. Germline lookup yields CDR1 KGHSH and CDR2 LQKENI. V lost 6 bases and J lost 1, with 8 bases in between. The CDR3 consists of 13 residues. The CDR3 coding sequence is TGTGCCAGCTCCCAAAGGGGCACAGATACGCAGTATTTT. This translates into CASSQRGTDTQYF.